This is a list of T cell receptor beta chains from one sample in a study of blood T cell repertoires in COVID-19. Sequencing used immunoSEQ multiplex PCR; TCRdb keeps in-frame clones, though not all of them. The table shows about 87,000 clones, with 75% occurring only once. Sequencing was performed on peripheral blood. These receptors were obtained from a woman in her forties or fifties with acute or convalescent COVID-19. Both conserved end residues are part of each CDR3. The D gene is left open where the match is weak. Some rows mark clone size as missing; the rest say once, few, many or name a class of expanded clone.

few,TRBV3-1/TRBV3-2,TRBJ1-2,-,CASSQGEYGYTF,TGTGCCAGCAGCCAAGGGGAGTATGGCTACACCTTC
-,TRBV7-8,TRBJ2-2,-,CASSPGLKNTGELFF,TGTGCCAGCAGCCCGGGACTTAAGAACACCGGGGAGCTGTTTTTT
-,TRBV20-1,TRBJ2-3,-,CSASSLDTQYF,TGCAGTGCTAGTAGCTTAGATACGCAGTATTTT
-,TRBV18,TRBJ2-1,TRBD2,CASSGMTSGVMDEQFF,TGTGCCAGCTCAGGAATGACTAGCGGGGTCATGGATGAGCAGTTCTTC
-,TRBV6-1,TRBJ1-1,TRBD1,CASSEATRQGAEAFF,TGTGCCAGCAGTGAAGCGACGAGGCAGGGGGCTGAAGCTTTCTTT
-,TRBV7-2,TRBJ2-3,TRBD2,CASSFWLAGKGTDTQYF,TGTGCCAGCAGCTTTTGGCTAGCGGGTAAAGGCACAGATACGCAGTATTTT
-,TRBV19,TRBJ2-1,TRBD1,CASSIRRTGSYNEQFF,TGTGCCAGTAGTATTCGGCGGACAGGGTCCTACAATGAGCAGTTCTTC
-,TRBV11-1,TRBJ1-2,TRBD1,CASSRGQGAYGYTF,TGTGCCAGCAGCCGTGGACAGGGGGCCTATGGCTACACCTTC
-,TRBV13,TRBJ1-3,TRBD1,CASSSRDRTPYGNTIYF,TGTGCCAGCAGCTCCCGGGACAGAACTCCCTATGGAAACACCATATATTTT
-,TRBV18,TRBJ1-3,-,CASSPVEQGVAGNTIYF,TGTGCCAGCTCCCCAGTGGAACAGGGAGTGGCTGGAAACACCATATATTTT
-,TRBV24-1,TRBJ2-2,TRBD1,CATSVGGQGGTGELFF,TGTGCCACCAGTGTTGGAGGACAGGGGGGTACCGGGGAGCTGTTTTTT
-,TRBV7-2,TRBJ2-1,-,CASSLTGDSPNEQFF,TGTGCCAGCAGCTTAACTGGAGACTCGCCCAATGAGCAGTTCTTC
-,TRBV20-1,TRBJ1-6,TRBD1,CSASEGTGNSPLHF,TGCAGTGCTAGTGAGGGGACAGGTAATTCACCCCTCCACTTT
once,TRBV4-2,TRBJ2-2,TRBD1,CASSLGQGISTGELFF,TGTGCCAGCAGCCTAGGACAGGGGATTAGCACCGGGGAGCTGTTTTTT
many,TRBV19,TRBJ1-1,TRBD1,CASSVGTGQDTEAFF,TGTGCCAGTAGCGTTGGGACAGGGCAGGACACTGAAGCTTTCTTT
-,TRBV28,TRBJ1-1,TRBD1,CASSFWDRGADTEAFF,TGTGCCAGCAGTTTTTGGGACAGGGGAGCGGACACTGAAGCTTTCTTT
-,TRBV7-9,TRBJ2-1,TRBD2,CASSLTSGGAYEQFF,TGTGCCAGCAGCTTGACTAGCGGGGGGGCATATGAGCAGTTCTTC
-,TRBV7-9,TRBJ1-2,-,CASSPDIDNYGYTF,TGTGCCAGCAGCCCAGACATTGACAACTATGGCTACACCTTC
once,TRBV28,TRBJ2-6,TRBD1,CASSLTGTGTSGANVLTF,TGTGCCAGCAGTTTAACCGGGACAGGGACTTCTGGGGCCAACGTCCTGACTTTC
-,TRBV19,TRBJ2-1,-,CASSIGGVSEQFF,TGTGCCAGTAGTATAGGAGGAGTGAGTGAGCAGTTCTTC
-,TRBV28,TRBJ1-2,TRBD1,CASSATGYGYTF,TGTGCCAGCAGTGCGACAGGGTATGGCTACACCTTC
few,TRBV12-3/TRBV12-4,TRBJ2-5,TRBD1,CASSPGGSETQYF,TGTGCCAGCAGCCCAGGGGGCTCGGAGACCCAGTACTTC
-,TRBV6-5,TRBJ1-3,TRBD1,CASSLDRVGNTIYF,TGTGCCAGCAGTCTAGACAGGGTTGGAAACACCATATATTTT
-,TRBV28,TRBJ2-2,TRBD1,CASSLFRTGNTGELFF,TGTGCCAGCAGTTTATTTAGGACAGGGAACACCGGGGAGCTGTTTTTT
once,TRBV19,TRBJ1-1,-,CASSPGLNTEAFF,TGTGCCAGTAGTCCCGGGTTAAACACTGAAGCTTTCTTT
-,TRBV10-3,TRBJ2-7,TRBD1,CAISNRDRSYEQYF,TGTGCCATCAGTAACCGGGACAGGTCCTACGAGCAGTACTTC
-,TRBV15,TRBJ1-1,-,CATSIGQYTEAFF,TGTGCCACCAGCATTGGACAGTACACTGAAGCTTTCTTT
-,TRBV6-1,TRBJ1-6,-,CASSDDRASPLHF,TGTGCCAGCAGTGATGACAGAGCTTCACCCCTCCACTTT
-,TRBV3-1/TRBV3-2,TRBJ1-2,-,CASSLKRGGHEPNYGYTF,TGTGCCAGCAGCCTAAAACGGGGGGGGCATGAACCCAACTATGGCTACACCTTC
-,TRBV4-3,TRBJ1-6,-,CASSFTGDTGSPLHF,TGCGCCAGCAGCTTTACCGGGGACACGGGCTCACCCCTCCACTTT
-,TRBV12-3/TRBV12-4,TRBJ1-2,-,CASSLRHHGYTF,TGTGCCAGCAGCCTGCGACACCATGGCTACACCTTC
-,TRBV25-1,TRBJ1-6,TRBD1,CASFQGGSSYNSPLHF,TGTGCCAGCTTCCAAGGGGGCAGCTCCTATAATTCACCCCTCCACTTT
-,TRBV27,TRBJ2-5,-,CASRNRVETQYF,TGTGCCAGCAGGAACAGGGTCGAGACCCAGTACTTC
-,TRBV9,TRBJ2-5,TRBD2,CASSVVSGGQGETQYF,TGTGCCAGCAGCGTAGTTAGCGGGGGCCAGGGGGAGACCCAGTACTTC
-,TRBV20-1,TRBJ1-2,-,CSAYNYGYTF,TGCAGTGCTTATAACTATGGCTACACCTTC
few,TRBV5-4,TRBJ2-2,-,CASSDGQWASGELFF,TGTGCCAGCAGCGATGGACAGTGGGCCTCCGGGGAGCTGTTTTTT
-,TRBV7-2,TRBJ2-1,-,CASSLGRLNEQFF,TGTGCCAGCAGCTTAGGCAGGTTGAATGAGCAGTTCTTC
-,TRBV5-1,TRBJ2-5,-,CASSLFRDGETQYF,TGCGCCAGCAGCTTGTTCAGGGATGGAGAGACCCAGTACTTC
-,TRBV27,TRBJ2-7,TRBD1,CASSRTGRRGEQYF,TGTGCCAGCAGTAGGACAGGGCGTCGGGGTGAGCAGTACTTC
-,TRBV10-3,TRBJ2-1,-,CALSDSTLGDSYNEQFF,TGTGCCCTCTCCGACAGTACCTTGGGCGACTCCTACAATGAGCAGTTCTTC
-,TRBV5-1,TRBJ1-5,TRBD1,CAKDRGQNRSWGNQPQHF,TGCGCCAAGGACAGGGGGCAAAACAGGAGCTGGGGCAATCAGCCCCAGCATTTT